Described below is a single TCR beta chain sequence and its context. This specimen comes from a study of control samples from healthy donors and cancer patients. Trimming took off 4 bases at V and 4 bases at J, with 10 bases between the two ends. The CDR3 covers 13 residues. CDR1 and CDR2 (germline): LGHDT, YNNKEL (reference sequence). TCRdb's copy holds only in-frame clones and misses some; the assay was immunoSEQ multiplex PCR. This table has 71,000 or so clones, over 85% appearing once. The sequence was obtained from a man in his sixties with lung cancer. The sequenced material came from PBMCs. The chain is built from TRBV3-1 (or the pseudogene TRBV3-2) and TRBJ1-2; weak D call: TRBD1 (6 bases). The CDR3 sequence is CASSLGQIYGYTF. The CDR3 bases are TGTGCCAGCAGCCTAGGACAGATCTATGGCTACACCTTC.